The rows below give T cell receptor beta chains drawn from one sample of a study of T-cell reconstitution after alpha-beta-depleted transplantation in children. TCRdb reprocessed the PCR reads with MiXCR, giving one entry per CDR3 protein. The repertoire consists of 77,000 or so distinct CDR3 sequences, with 15% to 20% occurring once and the leading ten covering 51%. The source material was PBMCs, mostly from graft donor cells, sampled 360 days after TCRalphabeta/CD19-depleted stem cell transplant. All receptors come from a male patient between 2 and 15 years old who had a stem cell transplant for acute lymphoblastic leukemia, so the T cells may come from the graft donor. Both conserved end residues are part of each CDR3. Each record gives: CDR3 protein, V gene.

CDR3: CASSLTSGRAGPKNIQYF; V: TRBV12-3/TRBV12-4
CDR3: CASRDRTLAKNIQYF; V: TRBV2
CDR3: CSARLPDTQYF; V: TRBV20-1
CDR3: CASSLTRQGYGYTF; V: TRBV12-3/TRBV12-4
CDR3: CSAPLRTGIFYEQYF; V: TRBV20-1
CDR3: CASSLSSGRLYEQYF; V: TRBV12-3/TRBV12-4
CDR3: CTSSKIGGVLAGVGNEQFF; V: TRBV4-1
CDR3: CASSLARTGASYGYTF; V: TRBV5-1
CDR3: CASSFGGSSYNEQFF; V: TRBV5-6
CDR3: CAIKTGTGNYEQYF; V: TRBV10-3
CDR3: CASSQAVAKLRYEQYF; V: TRBV4-1
CDR3: CASKPEGRAKPPSHTDTQYF; V: TRBV12-3/TRBV12-4
CDR3: CATSVGYGNQPQHF; V: TRBV24-1
CDR3: CASSFVLAEGDTQYF; V: TRBV27
CDR3: CASSFSEGTEAFF; V: TRBV12-3/TRBV12-4
CDR3: CASSLAAVYNEQFF; V: TRBV5-5
CDR3: CASSSPRTRVRENQETQYF; V: TRBV28
CDR3: CSVGRIVGNTQYF; V: TRBV29-1
CDR3: CAIRNGTVSYEQYF; V: TRBV10-3
CDR3: CATSDFSLAENEQFF; V: TRBV24-1
CDR3: CASRYPGLAGGPASYNEQFF; V: TRBV12-2
CDR3: CASSLWTGSGETQYF; V: TRBV5-6
CDR3: CSARGMSSYEQYF; V: TRBV20-1
CDR3: CASREGTSGNYNEQFF; V: TRBV27
CDR3: CASTQLSGTDLYNEQFF; V: TRBV6-1
CDR3: CASSPVGISNQPQHF; V: TRBV6-5
CDR3: CASSPLLRGLSMNTEAFF; V: TRBV11-1
CDR3: CASSYSDRGSYGYTF; V: TRBV6-5
CDR3: CASSLVGQGEDGYTF; V: TRBV7-9
CDR3: CASTLMGVRLNYGYTF; V: TRBV5-6
CDR3: CASSSGPYEQYF; V: TRBV7-2
CDR3: CASSLAYPGLAGARAKNIQYF; V: TRBV12-3/TRBV12-4
CDR3: CASSRGDHSNQPQHF; V: TRBV12-3/TRBV12-4
CDR3: CASRPTGGFGNTIYF; V: TRBV6-1
CDR3: CASSQDRLRRYNEQFF; V: TRBV4-2
CDR3: CATGQFYEQYF; V: TRBV30
CDR3: CASSLDVYNEQFF; V: TRBV5-4
CDR3: CASSQDVETASLTDTQYF; V: TRBV4-1
CDR3: CASSLGTPAYEQYF; V: TRBV12-3/TRBV12-4
CDR3: CASSFTATLTDTQYF; V: TRBV7-9
CDR3: CASSLVAIQETQYF; V: TRBV11-3